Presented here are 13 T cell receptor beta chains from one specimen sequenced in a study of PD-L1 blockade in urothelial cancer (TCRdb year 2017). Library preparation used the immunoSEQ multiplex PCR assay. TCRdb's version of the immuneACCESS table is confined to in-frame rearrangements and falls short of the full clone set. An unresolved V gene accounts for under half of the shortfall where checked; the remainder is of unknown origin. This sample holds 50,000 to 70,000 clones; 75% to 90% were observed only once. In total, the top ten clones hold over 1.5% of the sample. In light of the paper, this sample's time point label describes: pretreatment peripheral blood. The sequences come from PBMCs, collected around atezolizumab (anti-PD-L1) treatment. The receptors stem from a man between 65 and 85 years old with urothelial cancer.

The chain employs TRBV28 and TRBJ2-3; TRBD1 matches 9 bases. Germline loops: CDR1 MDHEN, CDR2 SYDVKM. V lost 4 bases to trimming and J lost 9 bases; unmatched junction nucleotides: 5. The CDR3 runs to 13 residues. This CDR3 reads CASSSEDRGTQYF. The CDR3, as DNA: TGTGCCAGCAGTTCAGAGGACAGGGGCACGCAGTATTTT.

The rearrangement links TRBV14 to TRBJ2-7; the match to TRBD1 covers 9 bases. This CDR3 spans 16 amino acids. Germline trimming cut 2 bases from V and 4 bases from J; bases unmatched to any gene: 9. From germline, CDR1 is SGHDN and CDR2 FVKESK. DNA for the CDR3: TGTGCCAGCAGCCAACCGGGACAGGGAGTTAGGTACGAGCAGTACTTC. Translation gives CASSQPGQGVRYEQYF.

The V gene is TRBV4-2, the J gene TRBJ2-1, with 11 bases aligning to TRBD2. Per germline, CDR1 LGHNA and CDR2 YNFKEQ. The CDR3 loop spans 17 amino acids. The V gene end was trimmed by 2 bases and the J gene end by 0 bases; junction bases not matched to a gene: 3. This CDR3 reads CASSQPTSGSSYNEQFF. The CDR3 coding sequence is TGTGCCAGCAGCCAACCTACTAGCGGGAGCTCCTACAATGAGCAGTTCTTC.

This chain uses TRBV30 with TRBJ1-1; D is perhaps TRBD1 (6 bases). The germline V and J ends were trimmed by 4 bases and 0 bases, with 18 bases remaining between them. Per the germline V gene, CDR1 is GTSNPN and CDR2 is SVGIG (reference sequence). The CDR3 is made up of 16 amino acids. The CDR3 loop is CAWNLKGGGVNTEAFF. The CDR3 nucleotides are TGTGCCTGGAACCTCAAGGGAGGGGGTGTGAACACTGAAGCTTTCTTT. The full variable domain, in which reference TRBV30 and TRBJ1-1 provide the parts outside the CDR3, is SQTIHQWPATLVQPVGSPLSLECTVEGTSNPNLYWYRQAAGRGLQLLFYSVGIGQISSEVPQNLSASRPQDRQFILSSKKLLLSDSGFYLCAWNLKGGGVNTEAFFGQGTRLTVV.

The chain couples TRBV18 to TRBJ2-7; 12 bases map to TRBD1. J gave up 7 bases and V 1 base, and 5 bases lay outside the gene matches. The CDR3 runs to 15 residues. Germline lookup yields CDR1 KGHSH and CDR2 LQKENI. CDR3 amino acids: CASSPLGQGAEEQYF. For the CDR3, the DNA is TGTGCCAGCTCACCACTGGGACAGGGGGCGGAAGAGCAGTACTTC.

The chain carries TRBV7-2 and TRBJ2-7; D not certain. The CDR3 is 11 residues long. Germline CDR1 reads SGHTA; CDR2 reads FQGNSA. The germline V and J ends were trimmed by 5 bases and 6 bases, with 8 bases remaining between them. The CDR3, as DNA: TGTGCCAGCAGCCCTTCCCGCGAGCAGTACTTC. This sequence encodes CASSPSREQYF.

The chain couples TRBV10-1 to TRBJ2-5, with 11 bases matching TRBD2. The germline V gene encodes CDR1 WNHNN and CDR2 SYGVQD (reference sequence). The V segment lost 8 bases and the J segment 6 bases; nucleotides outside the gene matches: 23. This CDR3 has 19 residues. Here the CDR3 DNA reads TGCGCCAGCGTTCCATCCGGGACTAGCGGAGAGGGATATCAAAAGACCCAGTACTTC. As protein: CASVPSGTSGEGYQKTQYF.

As DNA, the CDR3 is TGTGCCAGCTCACCACTAGCGGGAGTGTACAATGAGCAGTTCTTC. It translates to CASSPLAGVYNEQFF. This chain links TRBV18 with TRBJ2-1; 9 bases fit TRBD2. The length of the CDR3 is 15 residues. V lost 1 base to trimming and J lost 4 bases; unmatched junction nucleotides: 2. Germline values: CDR1 KGHSH, CDR2 LQKENI. Filled out from reference TRBV18 and TRBJ2-1, the complete variable domain reads NAGVMQNPRHLVRRRGQEARLRCSPMKGHSHVYWYRQLPEEGLKFMVYLQKENIIDESGMPKERFSAEFPKEGPSILRIQQVVRGDSAAYFCASSPLAGVYNEQFFGPGTRLTVL.

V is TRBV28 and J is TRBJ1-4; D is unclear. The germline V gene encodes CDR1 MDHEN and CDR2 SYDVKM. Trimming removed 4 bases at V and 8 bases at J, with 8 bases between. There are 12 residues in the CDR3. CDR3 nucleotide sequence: TGTGCCAGCAGTTATGCGGGCGAAAAACTGTTTTTT. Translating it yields CASSYAGEKLFF.

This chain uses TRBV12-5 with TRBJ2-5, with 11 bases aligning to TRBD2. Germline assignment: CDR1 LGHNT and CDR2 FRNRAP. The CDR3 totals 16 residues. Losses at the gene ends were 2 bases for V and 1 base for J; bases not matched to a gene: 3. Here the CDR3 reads CASGLWTSGFQETQYF. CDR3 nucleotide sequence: TGTGCTAGTGGTTTGTGGACTAGCGGGTTCCAAGAGACCCAGTACTTC.

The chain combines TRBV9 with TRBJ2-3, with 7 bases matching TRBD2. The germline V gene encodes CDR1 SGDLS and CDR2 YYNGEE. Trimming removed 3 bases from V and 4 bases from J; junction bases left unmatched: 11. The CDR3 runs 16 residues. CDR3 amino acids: CASSESGGRISDTQYF. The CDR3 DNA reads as TGTGCCAGCAGCGAAAGCGGCGGGAGAATCTCAGATACGCAGTATTTT.

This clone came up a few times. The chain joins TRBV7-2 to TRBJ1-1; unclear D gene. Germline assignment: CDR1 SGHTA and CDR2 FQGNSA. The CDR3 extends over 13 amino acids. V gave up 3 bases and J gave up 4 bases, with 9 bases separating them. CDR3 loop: CASSFQGATEAFF. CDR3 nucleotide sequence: TGTGCCAGCAGCTTCCAAGGAGCCACTGAAGCTTTCTTT.

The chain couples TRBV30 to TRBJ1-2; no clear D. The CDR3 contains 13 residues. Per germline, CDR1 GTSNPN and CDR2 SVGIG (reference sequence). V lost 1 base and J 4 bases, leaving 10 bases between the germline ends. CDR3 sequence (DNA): TGTGCCTGGAGTGCGCAACAGTCCTATGGCTACACCTTC. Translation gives CAWSAQQSYGYTF. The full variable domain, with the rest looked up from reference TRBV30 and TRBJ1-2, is SQTIHQWPATLVQPVGSPLSLECTVEGTSNPNLYWYRQAAGRGLQLLFYSVGIGQISSEVPQNLSASRPQDRQFILSSKKLLLSDSGFYLCAWSAQQSYGYTFGSGTRLTVV.